These 4 T cell receptor beta chains originate from one sample sequenced in a study of CD8+ T cells in alopecia areata. Treatment denoted: oral pan-JAK inhibitor, 5-10 mg twice daily. RNA extraction and reverse transcription yielded cDNA as sequencing template. Clones were sequenced by immunoSEQ multiplex PCR, and TCRdb holds only the in-frame ones, with some missing. The sample contains about 290,000 clones, 55% to 75% of which appear only once. The material sequenced was CD4+ T cells sorted from blood, taken at week 24, from a patient treated with tofacitinib. Receptors were obtained from a human donor with alopecia areata.

The V gene is TRBV6-6, the J gene TRBJ2-3; no clear D gene. Trimming left V 7 bases short and J 2 bases short, with 10 bases between. The CDR3 is made up of 13 amino acids. Germline V gene data show CDR1 as MNHNY and CDR2 as SVGAGI (reference sequence). The CDR3 loop is CASKRDLTDTQYF. The CDR3, as DNA: TGTGCCAGCAAGAGAGACCTCACAGATACGCAGTATTTT.

A few counts support this clone. This chain uses TRBV2 with TRBJ1-1; D unresolved. The germline gives CDR1 SNHLY, CDR2 FYNNEI. CDR3 length: 12 residues. The germline V and J ends were trimmed by 3 bases and 5 bases, with 7 bases remaining between them. The CDR3 region has the DNA TGTGCCAGCAGTGAGCGGGGAACTGAAGCTTTCTTT. Residues: CASSERGTEAFF.

CDR3 sequence (DNA): TGCAGCGTTGAAGGGGAGGACTTAGGGGAGACCCAGTACTTC. Its translation: CSVEGEDLGETQYF. This rearrangement joins TRBV29-1 to TRBJ2-5; a weak D match, TRBD2 (6 bases). The V gene's germline CDR1 is SQVTM and CDR2 ANQGSEA. The germline V and J ends were trimmed by 1 base and 5 bases, with 14 bases remaining between them. The CDR3 has 14 amino acids.

The chain recombines TRBV28 with TRBJ2-2; D call uncertain. The V gene's germline CDR1 is MDHEN and CDR2 SYDVKM. Trimming shortened V by 5 bases and J by 5 bases, and 9 bases separated the two germline ends. The CDR3 has 13 residues. The DNA for the CDR3 is TGTGCCAGCAGTCTCGTGGTTACCGGGGAGCTGTTTTTT. Encoded protein: CASSLVVTGELFF.